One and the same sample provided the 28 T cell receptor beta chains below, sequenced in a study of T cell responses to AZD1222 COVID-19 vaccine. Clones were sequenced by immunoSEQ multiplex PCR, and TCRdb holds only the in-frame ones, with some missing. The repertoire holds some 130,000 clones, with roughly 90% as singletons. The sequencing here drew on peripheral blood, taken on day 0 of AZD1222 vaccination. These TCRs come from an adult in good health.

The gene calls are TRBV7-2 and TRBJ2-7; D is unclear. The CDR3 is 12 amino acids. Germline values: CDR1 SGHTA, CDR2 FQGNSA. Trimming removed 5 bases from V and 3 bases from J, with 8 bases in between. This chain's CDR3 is CASSPPGYEQYF. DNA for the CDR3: TGTGCCAGCAGCCCCCCGGGCTACGAGCAGTACTTC.

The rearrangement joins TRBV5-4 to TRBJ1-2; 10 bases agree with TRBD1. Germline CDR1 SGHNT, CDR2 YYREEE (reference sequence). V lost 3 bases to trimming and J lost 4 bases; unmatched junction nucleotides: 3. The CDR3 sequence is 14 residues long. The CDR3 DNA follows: TGTGCCAGCAGCTCGGGACAGGGGACCTATGGCTACACCTTC. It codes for CASSSGQGTYGYTF.

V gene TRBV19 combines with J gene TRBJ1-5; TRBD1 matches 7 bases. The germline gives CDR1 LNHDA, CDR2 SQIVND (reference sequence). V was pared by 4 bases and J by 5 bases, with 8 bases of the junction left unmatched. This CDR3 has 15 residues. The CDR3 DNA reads TGTGCCAGTAGTACCAGACAGGGTGGGGATCAGCCCCAGCATTTT. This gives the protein CASSTRQGGDQPQHF.

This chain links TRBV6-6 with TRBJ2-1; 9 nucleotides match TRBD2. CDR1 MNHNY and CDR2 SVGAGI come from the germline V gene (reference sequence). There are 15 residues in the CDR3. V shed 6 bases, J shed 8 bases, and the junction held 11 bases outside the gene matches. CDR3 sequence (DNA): TGTGCCAGCAGCAAAGCTAGCGGGATCCCTGATGAGCAGTTCTTC. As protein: CASSKASGIPDEQFF.

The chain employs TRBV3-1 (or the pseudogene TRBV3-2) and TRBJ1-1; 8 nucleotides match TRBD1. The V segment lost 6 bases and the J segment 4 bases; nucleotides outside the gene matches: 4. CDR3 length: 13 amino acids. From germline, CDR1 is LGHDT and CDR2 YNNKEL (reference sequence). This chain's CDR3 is CASSLTGGTEAFF. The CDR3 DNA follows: TGTGCCAGCAGTCTTACAGGGGGCACTGAAGCTTTCTTT.

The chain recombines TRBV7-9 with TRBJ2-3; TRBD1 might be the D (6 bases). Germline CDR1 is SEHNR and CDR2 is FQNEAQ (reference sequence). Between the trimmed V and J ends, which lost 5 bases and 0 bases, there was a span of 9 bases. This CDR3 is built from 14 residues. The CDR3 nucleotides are TGTGCCAGCAGCCTCCAGGGGAGCACAGATACGCAGTATTTT. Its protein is CASSLQGSTDTQYF.

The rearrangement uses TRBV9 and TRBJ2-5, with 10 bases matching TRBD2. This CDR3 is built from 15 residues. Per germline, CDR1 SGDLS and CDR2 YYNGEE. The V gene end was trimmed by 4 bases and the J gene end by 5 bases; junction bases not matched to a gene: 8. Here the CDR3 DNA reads TGTGCCAGCAGCCCCGGGCTAGCGGGAGATGAGACCCAGTACTTC. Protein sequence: CASSPGLAGDETQYF.

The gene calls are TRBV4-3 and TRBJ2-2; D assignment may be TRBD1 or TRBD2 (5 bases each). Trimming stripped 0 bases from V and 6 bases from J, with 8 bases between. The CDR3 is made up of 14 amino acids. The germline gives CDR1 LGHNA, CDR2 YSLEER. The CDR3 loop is CASSQDRGPGELFF. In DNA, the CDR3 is TGCGCCAGCAGCCAAGATAGGGGACCCGGGGAGCTGTTTTTT.

The CDR3 reads CASSPGERGSYEQYF. As DNA, the CDR3 is TGCGCCAGCAGCCCTGGGGAGCGGGGGTCCTACGAGCAGTACTTC. This rearrangement joins TRBV4-3 to TRBJ2-7, with TRBD2 matching over 8 bases. Germline V CDR1 and CDR2: LGHNA, YSLEER. The CDR3 has 15 amino acids. V shed 4 bases and J 1 base; nucleotides not matched to a gene: 6.

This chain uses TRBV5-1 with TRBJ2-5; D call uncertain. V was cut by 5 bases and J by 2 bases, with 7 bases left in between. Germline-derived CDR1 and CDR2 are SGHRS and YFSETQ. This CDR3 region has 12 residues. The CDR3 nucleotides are TGCGCCAGCAGGGGCAGGCAAGAGACCCAGTACTTC. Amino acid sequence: CASRGRQETQYF.

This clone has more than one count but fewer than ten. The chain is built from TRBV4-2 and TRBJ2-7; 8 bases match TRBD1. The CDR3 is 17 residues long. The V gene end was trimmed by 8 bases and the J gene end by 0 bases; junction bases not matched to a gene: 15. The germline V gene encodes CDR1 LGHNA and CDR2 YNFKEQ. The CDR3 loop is CASRPGGAPPTSYEQYF. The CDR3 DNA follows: TGTGCCAGCCGCCCAGGGGGCGCCCCGCCAACCTCCTACGAGCAGTACTTC.

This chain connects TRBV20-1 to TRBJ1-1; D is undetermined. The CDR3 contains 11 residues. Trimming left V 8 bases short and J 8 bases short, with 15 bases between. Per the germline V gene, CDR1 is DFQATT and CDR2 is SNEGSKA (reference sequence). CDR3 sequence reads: CSITISGEAFF. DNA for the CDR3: TGCAGTATAACGATCTCCGGGGAAGCTTTCTTT.

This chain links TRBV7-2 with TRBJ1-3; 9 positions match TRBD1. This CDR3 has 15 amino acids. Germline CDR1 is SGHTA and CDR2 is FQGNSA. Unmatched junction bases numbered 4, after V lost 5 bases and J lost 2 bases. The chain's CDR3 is CASSPRTGAGNTIYF. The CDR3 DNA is TGTGCCAGCAGCCCACGGACAGGGGCTGGAAACACCATATATTTT. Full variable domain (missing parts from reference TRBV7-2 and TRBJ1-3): GAGVSQSPSNKVTEKGKDVELRCDPISGHTALYWYRQSLGQGLEFLIYFQGNSAPDKSGLPSDRFSAERTGGSVSTLTIQRTQQEDSAVYLCASSPRTGAGNTIYFGEGSWLTVV.

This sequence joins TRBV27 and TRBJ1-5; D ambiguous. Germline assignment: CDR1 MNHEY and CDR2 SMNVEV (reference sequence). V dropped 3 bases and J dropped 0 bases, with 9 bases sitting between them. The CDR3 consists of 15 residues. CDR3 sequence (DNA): TGTGCCAGCAGTTTTAGGGTTAATAGCAATCAGCCCCAGCATTTT. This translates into CASSFRVNSNQPQHF.

This CDR3 is CASSPRQASGANVLTF. CDR3 coding DNA: TGTGCCAGTAGTCCACGACAGGCCTCTGGGGCCAACGTCCTGACTTTC. The V and J genes are TRBV19 and TRBJ2-6, with a possible D match to TRBD1 (6 bases). Germline V gene data show CDR1 as LNHDA and CDR2 as SQIVND (reference sequence). The ends were cut back, 5 bases at V and 0 bases at J, with 11 bases in the middle. This CDR3 comprises 16 residues. Supplemented by reference TRBV19 and TRBJ2-6, the full variable domain reads DGGITQSPKYLFRKEGQNVTLSCEQNLNHDAMYWYRQDPGQGLRLIYYSQIVNDFQKGDIAEGYSVSREKKESFPLTVTSAQKNPTAFYLCASSPRQASGANVLTFGAGSRLTVL.

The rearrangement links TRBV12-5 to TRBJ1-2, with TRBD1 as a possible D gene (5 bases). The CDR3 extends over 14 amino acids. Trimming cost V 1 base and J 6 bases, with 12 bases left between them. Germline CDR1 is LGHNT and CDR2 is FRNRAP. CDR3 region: CASGLEGTRDGYTF. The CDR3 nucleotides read TGTGCTAGTGGTTTGGAAGGGACGAGGGATGGCTACACCTTC.

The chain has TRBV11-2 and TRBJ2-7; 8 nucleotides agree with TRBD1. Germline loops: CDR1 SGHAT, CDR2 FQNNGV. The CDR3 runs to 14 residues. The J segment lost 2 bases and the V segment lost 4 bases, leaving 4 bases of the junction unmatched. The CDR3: CASSWTGLTYEQYF. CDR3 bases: TGTGCCAGCAGCTGGACAGGGTTAACCTACGAGCAGTACTTC.

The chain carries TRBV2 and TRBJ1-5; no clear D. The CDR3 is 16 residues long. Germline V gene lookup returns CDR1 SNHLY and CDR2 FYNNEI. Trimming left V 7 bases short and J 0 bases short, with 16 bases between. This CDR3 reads CASTAWRQNSNQPQHF. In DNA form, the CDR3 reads TGTGCCAGCACCGCCTGGAGGCAAAATAGCAATCAGCCCCAGCATTTT. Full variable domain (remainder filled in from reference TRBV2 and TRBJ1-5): EPEVTQTPSHQVTQMGQEVILRCVPISNHLYFYWYRQILGQKVEFLVSFYNNEISEKSEIFDDQFSVERPDGSNFTLKIRSTKLEDSAMYFCASTAWRQNSNQPQHFGDGTRLSIL.

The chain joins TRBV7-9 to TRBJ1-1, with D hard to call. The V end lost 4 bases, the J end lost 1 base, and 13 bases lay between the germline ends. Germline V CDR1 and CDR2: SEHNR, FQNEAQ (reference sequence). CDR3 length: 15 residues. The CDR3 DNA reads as TGTGCCAGCAGCTCACCAACGTCACGGAACACTGAAGCTTTCTTT. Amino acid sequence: CASSSPTSRNTEAFF.

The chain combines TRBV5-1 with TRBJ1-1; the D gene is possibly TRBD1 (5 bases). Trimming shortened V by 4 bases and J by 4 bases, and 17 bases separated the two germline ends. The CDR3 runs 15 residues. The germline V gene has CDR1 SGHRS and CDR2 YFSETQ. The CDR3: CASSVGGGWGTEAFF. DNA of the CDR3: TGCGCCAGCAGCGTGGGTGGGGGTTGGGGCACTGAAGCTTTCTTT.

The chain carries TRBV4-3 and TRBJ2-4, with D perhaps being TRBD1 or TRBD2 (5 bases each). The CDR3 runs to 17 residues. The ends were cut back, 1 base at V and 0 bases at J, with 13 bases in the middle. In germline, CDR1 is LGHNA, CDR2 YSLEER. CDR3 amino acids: CASSQARDGLAKNIQYF. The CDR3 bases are TGCGCCAGCAGCCAAGCGAGGGACGGCCTAGCCAAAAACATTCAGTACTTC.

In DNA form, the CDR3 reads TGTGCCAGCACGAAACAGGGGGCAGACCAGCCCCAGCATTTT. This translates into CASTKQGADQPQHF. This rearrangement joins TRBV18 to TRBJ1-5, with TRBD1 matching 9 bases. Trimming cost V 8 bases and J 7 bases; bases outside gene matches: 9. Germline assignment: CDR1 KGHSH and CDR2 LQKENI. This CDR3 is 14 amino acids long.

This chain's CDR3 is CASSKEGTSFPQYF. The CDR3 DNA reads TGTGCCAGCAGCAAAGAGGGCACTAGTTTTCCCCAGTACTTC. The V call is TRBV7-9, the J call TRBJ2-5, with a tentative D call TRBD2 (5 bases). This CDR3 is built from 14 residues. Germline CDR1 is SEHNR and CDR2 is FQNEAQ (reference sequence). The V end was cut by 5 bases, the J end by 9 bases, with 19 bases between.

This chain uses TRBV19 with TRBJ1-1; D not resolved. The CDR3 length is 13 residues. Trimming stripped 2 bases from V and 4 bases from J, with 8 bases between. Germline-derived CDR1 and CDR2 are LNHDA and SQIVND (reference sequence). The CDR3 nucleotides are TGTGCCAGTAGTATACGTCAGGCCACTGAAGCTTTCTTT. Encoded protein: CASSIRQATEAFF.

CDR3 loop: CASSGSRVRLEYF. The CDR3 DNA reads TGTGCCAGCAGTGGGAGCCGGGTTAGGTTGGAGTACTTC. The J gene is TRBJ2-7, the V gene TRBV28; tentatively, D is TRBD2 (5 bases). The CDR3 has 13 amino acids. Germline CDR1 reads MDHEN; CDR2 reads SYDVKM. The V end lost 5 bases, the J end lost 11 bases, and 19 bases lay between the germline ends.

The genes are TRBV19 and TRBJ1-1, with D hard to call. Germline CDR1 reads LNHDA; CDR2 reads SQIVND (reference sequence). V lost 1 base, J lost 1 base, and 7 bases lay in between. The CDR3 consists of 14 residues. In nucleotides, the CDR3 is TGTGCCAGTAGTATAGCCGACGGGAACACTGAAGCTTTCTTT. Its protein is CASSIADGNTEAFF. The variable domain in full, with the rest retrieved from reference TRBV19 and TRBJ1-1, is DGGITQSPKYLFRKEGQNVTLSCEQNLNHDAMYWYRQDPGQGLRLIYYSQIVNDFQKGDIAEGYSVSREKKESFPLTVTSAQKNPTAFYLCASSIADGNTEAFFGQGTRLTVV.

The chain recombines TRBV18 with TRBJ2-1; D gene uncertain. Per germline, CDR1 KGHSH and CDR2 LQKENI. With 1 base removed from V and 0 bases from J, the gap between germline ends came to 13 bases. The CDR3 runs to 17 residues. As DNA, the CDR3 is TGTGCCAGCTCACCACGGGTCCAAACGTTCTCCTACAATGAGCAGTTCTTC. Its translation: CASSPRVQTFSYNEQFF.

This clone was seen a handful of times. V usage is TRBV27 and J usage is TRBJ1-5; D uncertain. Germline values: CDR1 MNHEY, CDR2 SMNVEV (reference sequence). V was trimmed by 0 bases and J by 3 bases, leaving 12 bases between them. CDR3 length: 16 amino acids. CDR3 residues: CASSLSSRLNNQPQHF. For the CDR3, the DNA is TGTGCCAGCAGTTTATCGTCGAGGTTAAACAATCAGCCCCAGCATTTT.